These 19 T cell receptor beta chains originate from one sample sequenced in a study of OX40 agonist ivuxolimab in advanced cancers. Clones were read by immunoSEQ multiplex PCR, and TCRdb kept only the in-frame ones, dropping some. The sample yields about 81,000 clones, around 84% seen once. Sequenced material: CD4+ or CD8+ T cells sorted from blood, taken in a trial of the OX40 agonist ivuxolimab. All receptors come from an adult with an advanced solid tumor such as melanoma, head and neck, liver or kidney cancer.

The chain joins TRBV4-1 to TRBJ1-4; D is possibly TRBD1 (5 bases). Germline V gives CDR1 MGHRA, CDR2 YSYEKL. The CDR3 totals 16 residues. Trimming removed 0 bases at V and 5 bases at J, with 13 bases between. DNA for the CDR3: TGCGCCAGCAGCCAAGATTTTGCAGGGTTGAATGAAAAACTGTTTTTT. Amino acid sequence: CASSQDFAGLNEKLFF.

The chain is built from TRBV7-9 and TRBJ1-1; maybe TRBD1 (6 bases). CDR1 SEHNR and CDR2 FQNEAQ come from the germline V gene (reference sequence). The CDR3 sequence is 14 residues long. V was clipped by 3 bases and J by 11 bases, with 19 bases between them. CDR3: CASSFLRNRVGAFF. DNA for the CDR3: TGTGCCAGCAGCTTTCTACGAAACAGGGTGGGTGCTTTCTTT.

Comments on this clone: The sample has other DNA sequences that encode this CDR3 too. V gene TRBV7-3 combines with J gene TRBJ1-1; 7 nucleotides line up with TRBD1. The length of the CDR3 is 13 residues. CDR1 is SGHTA, CDR2 FQGTGA, per germline. V was clipped by 3 bases and J by 4 bases; unmatched bases: 2. The CDR3 DNA reads TGTGCCAGCAGCTTTCAGGGGGGCACTGAAGCTTTCTTT. Protein sequence: CASSFQGGTEAFF.

CDR3: CASVGGASGTQETQYF. The CDR3 DNA follows: TGTGCCAGCGTGGGAGGGGCTAGCGGGACTCAAGAGACCCAGTACTTC. The V gene is TRBV28, the J gene TRBJ2-5; 9 bases map to TRBD2. From germline, CDR1 is MDHEN and CDR2 SYDVKM. V lost 8 bases to trimming and J lost 2 bases; unmatched junction nucleotides: 12. There are 16 residues in the CDR3.

CDR3 loop: CATTSLRGGVGELFF. In DNA, the CDR3 is TGTGCCACCACGTCCCTTCGCGGTGGAGTCGGGGAGCTGTTTTTT. The J gene is TRBJ2-2, the V gene TRBV13; D is ambiguous. CDR1 and CDR2 (germline): PRHDT, FYEKMQ (reference sequence). V lost 10 bases and J lost 7, with 22 bases in between. The CDR3 has 15 amino acids.

The chain joins TRBV10-1 to TRBJ2-6; D is undetermined. CDR1 and CDR2 from the germline V gene are WNHNN and SYGVQD (reference sequence). The CDR3 is 18 amino acids. DNA of the CDR3: TGCCCAGCAGTATGCCTACAAGTCGCACAAAGTCGGGCCAACGTCCTGACTTTC. It is translated as CPAVCLQVAQSRANVLTF.

The chain has TRBV11-1 and TRBJ2-5, with D perhaps matching TRBD2 (5 bases). The CDR3 has 15 residues. Trimming took off 0 bases at V and 7 bases at J, with 15 bases between the two ends. CDR1 and CDR2 from the germline V gene are SGHAT and FQDESV (reference sequence). As DNA, the CDR3 is TGTGCCAGCAGCTTAGCGCTCAGAGGGTCAGGGACCCAGTACTTC. This gives the protein CASSLALRGSGTQYF.

V is TRBV6-1 and J is TRBJ2-7; D is tentatively TRBD1 or TRBD2 (6 bases each). Trimming shortened V by 4 bases and J by 4 bases, and 11 bases separated the two germline ends. Germline-derived CDR1 and CDR2 are MNHNS and SASEGT. The CDR3 consists of 13 residues. CDR3: CASSVGGRYEQYV. CDR3 nucleotide sequence: TGTGCCAGCAGTGTGGGGGGCAGGTACGAGCAGTACGTC.

This clone was seen once. The chain carries TRBV2 and TRBJ1-2; D may be TRBD1 (5 bases). The V and J ends lost 6 bases and 7 bases respectively, with 18 bases between them. The germline V gene has CDR1 SNHLY and CDR2 FYNNEI. CDR3 length: 14 residues. The chain's CDR3 is CASSAPGVATGYTF. Written as DNA, the CDR3 is TGTGCCAGCAGCGCCCCGGGGGTTGCAACTGGCTACACCTTC.

The rearrangement uses TRBV6-5 and TRBJ1-4, with 7 bases lining up with TRBD1. In germline, CDR1 is MNHEY, CDR2 SVGAGI. V was pared by 2 bases and J by 0 bases, with 3 bases of the junction left unmatched. The CDR3 consists of 16 residues. The chain's CDR3 is CASSYRGRATNEKLFF. CDR3 in DNA: TGTGCCAGCAGTTACAGGGGGCGGGCAACTAATGAAAAACTGTTTTTT.

Only one count was recorded for this clone. The genes are TRBV4-2 and TRBJ2-1; 10 nucleotides line up with TRBD2. The CDR3 runs to 17 residues. Germline assignment: CDR1 LGHNA and CDR2 YNFKEQ. After removal of 1 base from V and 7 bases from J, the junction contained 10 bases not matched to a gene. The CDR3, as DNA: TGTGCCAGCAGCCAAGTCGCGGCTAGCGGGAGAGATAATGAGCAGTTCTTC. It is translated as CASSQVAASGRDNEQFF.

This clone came up once. The chain employs TRBV6-5 and TRBJ1-5, with 8 bases lining up with TRBD1. With V trimmed by 0 bases and J by 6 bases, 4 bases remained unmatched. The CDR3 spans 15 residues. Germline V CDR1 and CDR2: MNHEY, SVGAGI. CDR3 amino acids: CASSYSGQGGQPQHF. In DNA form, the CDR3 reads TGTGCCAGCAGTTACTCCGGACAGGGAGGTCAGCCCCAGCATTTT.

V usage is TRBV28 and J usage is TRBJ1-1, with D possibly TRBD1 on 5 matching bases. Germline V gene data show CDR1 as MDHEN and CDR2 as SYDVKM. V lost 3 bases and J 6 bases, leaving 11 bases between the germline ends. The length of the CDR3 is 13 residues. This CDR3 is CASSFGGTAEAFF. DNA for the CDR3: TGTGCCAGCAGTTTCGGGGGAACGGCTGAAGCTTTCTTT. Full variable domain (remainder filled in from reference TRBV28 and TRBJ1-1): DVKVTQSSRYLVKRTGEKVFLECVQDMDHENMFWYRQDPGLGLRLIYFSYDVKMKEKGDIPEGYSVSREKKERFSLILESASTNQTSMYLCASSFGGTAEAFFGQGTRLTVV.

The chain has TRBV6-5 and TRBJ1-3; no reliable D call. CDR1 and CDR2 from the germline V gene are MNHEY and SVGAGI. V was cut by 6 bases and J by 7 bases, with 16 bases left in between. The CDR3 is made up of 14 amino acids. The CDR3 nucleotides are TGTGCCAGCAGCCCCAGACAATACGGGAACACCATATATTTT. It codes for CASSPRQYGNTIYF.

CDR3 DNA: TGCGCCATCTACAGGGCAGGGGCGAACTATGGCTACACCTTC. Translating it yields CAIYRAGANYGYTF. This chain joins TRBV10-1 and TRBJ1-2; a weak D match, TRBD1 (6 bases). The V and J ends lost 10 bases and 2 bases respectively, with 17 bases between them. Germline CDR1 and CDR2: WNHNN and SYGVQD (reference sequence). The CDR3 loop spans 14 amino acids.

The rearrangement uses TRBV28 and TRBJ2-3, with 14 bases fitting TRBD2. The germline V gene encodes CDR1 MDHEN and CDR2 SYDVKM. V shed 3 bases, J shed 8 bases, and the junction held 4 bases outside the gene matches. The CDR3 loop spans 15 amino acids. Written as DNA, the CDR3 is TGTGCCAGCAGTTTGGGACTAGCGGGAGAGGTTACGCAGTATTTT. This translates into CASSLGLAGEVTQYF.

This chain links TRBV5-1 with TRBJ1-1; maybe TRBD1 (5 bases). The CDR3 sequence is 14 residues long. V was shortened by 4 bases and J by 1 base, with 11 bases between the two germline ends. Germline values: CDR1 SGHRS, CDR2 YFSETQ. CDR3 sequence (DNA): TGCGCCAGCAGCCCGGGGGACGGGAACACTGAAGCTTTCTTT. Translating it yields CASSPGDGNTEAFF.

This clone has a single count. The rearrangement uses TRBV28 and TRBJ2-4; TRBD2 agrees at 7 bases. V dropped 4 bases and J dropped 7; count of bases not matched to a gene: 7. The CDR3 runs to 14 residues. Germline CDR1 and CDR2: MDHEN and SYDVKM. CDR3 sequence reads: CASSSLWGGNIQYF. The CDR3 region has the DNA TGTGCCAGCAGTTCCCTCTGGGGGGGTAACATTCAGTACTTC.

A few counts support this clone. The chain uses TRBV2 and TRBJ2-7; D not resolved. This CDR3 comprises 11 residues. The ends were cut back, 2 bases at V and 6 bases at J, with 5 bases in the middle. CDR1 SNHLY and CDR2 FYNNEI come from the germline V gene. The CDR3 coding sequence is TGTGCCAGCAGTGAATCGCGCGAGCAGTACGTC. Amino acids: CASSESREQYV.